These 9 T cell receptor beta chains were all obtained from the same sample, sequenced in a study of OX40 agonist ivuxolimab in advanced cancers. TCRdb's table, derived via immunoSEQ multiplex PCR, lists solely in-frame clones and lacks some. This table has 77,000 or so clones, around nine tenths appearing once. This material consisted of CD4+ or CD8+ T cells sorted from blood, taken in a trial of the OX40 agonist ivuxolimab. The receptors stem from an adult with an advanced solid tumor such as melanoma, head and neck, liver or kidney cancer.

The chain couples TRBV4-2 to TRBJ2-7; no reliable D call. The CDR3 is made up of 17 amino acids. Germline values: CDR1 LGHNA, CDR2 YNFKEQ. V lost 0 bases and J 0 bases, leaving 15 bases between the germline ends. The CDR3 coding sequence is TGTGCCAGCAGCCAAGAAAGCGCAGCAGCTTACTCCTACGAGCAGTACTTC. Encoded protein: CASSQESAAAYSYEQYF.

The rearrangement joins TRBV5-1 to TRBJ2-3, with D possibly matching TRBD2 (6 bases). Deletions cut 4 bases from V and 3 bases from J, with 9 bases between. The CDR3 length is 13 residues. Germline CDR1 and CDR2: SGHRS and YFSETQ. CDR3 loop: CASSGGLTDTQYF. Here the CDR3 DNA reads TGCGCCAGCAGCGGGGGACTTACAGATACGCAGTATTTT.

The genes are TRBV5-1 and TRBJ2-2, with unresolved D. CDR3 size: 17 residues. V gave up 1 base and J gave up 2 bases, with 15 bases separating them. Germline V gene lookup returns CDR1 SGHRS and CDR2 YFSETQ. CDR3 DNA sequence: TGCGCCAGCAGCTTGCGCGCTTTGGGTCCCAACACCGGGGAGCTGTTTTTT. Translation: CASSLRALGPNTGELFF.

This clone appeared once. This chain joins TRBV7-2 and TRBJ2-7; possible D gene TRBD2, 5 bases. Trimming removed 1 base from V and 4 bases from J, with 11 bases in between. Germline V CDR1 and CDR2: SGHTA, FQGNSA. CDR3 length equals 14 residues. CDR3 coding DNA: TGTGCCAGCAGCTTAGAAGTCGGCGGGTACGAGCAGTACTTC. This gives the protein CASSLEVGGYEQYF.

The V gene is TRBV19, the J gene TRBJ1-5; D might be TRBD1 (5 bases). The V gene's germline CDR1 is LNHDA and CDR2 SQIVND (reference sequence). With 5 bases removed from V and 7 bases from J, the gap between germline ends came to 21 bases. The CDR3 loop spans 16 amino acids. The CDR3 sequence: CASSPGPGRGNQPQHF. CDR3 sequence (DNA): TGTGCCAGTAGTCCCGGCCCGGGACGAGGTAACCAGCCCCAGCATTTT.

The V gene is TRBV14, the J gene TRBJ2-7; the D is unclear. CDR3 length equals 13 residues. Trimming shortened V by 3 bases and J by 12 bases, and 18 bases separated the two germline ends. Germline V gene data show CDR1 as SGHDN and CDR2 as FVKESK. The CDR3 loop is CASSHLGPAGRYF. CDR3 coding DNA: TGTGCCAGCAGCCACTTAGGACCGGCCGGGCGGTACTTC.

The chain uses TRBV19 and TRBJ2-7; maybe TRBD1 (6 bases). CDR1 LNHDA and CDR2 SQIVND come from the germline V gene (reference sequence). The CDR3 totals 17 residues. V was trimmed by 5 bases and J by 6 bases, leaving 26 bases between them. This CDR3 is CASSPPLAGDRRGEQYF. The CDR3 DNA reads TGTGCCAGTAGTCCTCCTCTGGCAGGGGACCGCAGGGGCGAGCAGTACTTC.

This clone appeared a single time. This chain joins TRBV5-1 and TRBJ2-7; TRBD1 is a possible D gene (5 bases). The CDR3 totals 14 residues. The V gene's germline CDR1 is SGHRS and CDR2 YFSETQ. V lost 3 bases to trimming and J lost 1 base, with 11 bases between them. The CDR3 protein is CASSSSAGSYEQYF. The CDR3 DNA reads TGCGCCAGCAGCTCCTCGGCAGGGTCCTACGAGCAGTACTTC.

The rearrangement joins TRBV10-2 to TRBJ1-1, with D unclear. This CDR3 comprises 14 residues. Trimming removed 5 bases at V and 1 base at J, with 11 bases between. CDR1 and CDR2 from the germline V gene are WSHSY and SAAADI. CDR3 DNA: TGCGCCAGCAGTAGAACACAGCCGAACACTGAAGCTTTCTTT. It codes for CASSRTQPNTEAFF.